This T cell receptor (beta chain) is from a study of response to subunit inactivated influenza vaccine. General observations from the study: Each seasonal influenza vaccination, the authors suggested, recruits few new T cells.

This CDR3 comprises 13 residues. The ends were cut back, 4 bases at V and 4 bases at J, with 8 bases in the middle. Germline-derived CDR1 and CDR2 are SGHTA and FQGTGA. Each CDR3 protein gets one entry after TCRdb re-called the RT-PCR reads with MiXCR. In the table there are hundreds of thousands of distinct CDR3 sequences, 21% of which are singletons. Notes on this clonotype: Antigen: not known.

This TCR was recovered from a man in his fifties or sixties who received an inactivated influenza vaccine. Here the sequenced sample was PBMCs from blood, taken less than 22 months after vaccination. The chain has TRBV7-3 and TRBJ2-1; no definite D call. CDR3 amino acids: CASSWTAYNEQFF. The CDR3 DNA follows: TGTGCCAGCAGCTGGACGGCTTACAATGAGCAGTTCTTC.